The 22 T cell receptor beta chains below all came from one sample that was sequenced in a study of blood T cell repertoires in COVID-19. TCRdb's copy holds only in-frame clones and misses some; the assay was immunoSEQ multiplex PCR. The sample lists 310,000 or so clones; approximately 82% were seen once. The sequencing input was peripheral blood. Receptors originate from a woman aged 45-59 years with acute or convalescent COVID-19.

The chain recombines TRBV18 with TRBJ1-3; 7 bases line up with TRBD1. The V and J ends lost 4 bases and 4 bases, in that order; junction bases with no gene match: 7. The CDR3 length is 15 residues. In germline, CDR1 is KGHSH, CDR2 LQKENI. CDR3 residues: CASSRPGGPGNTIYF. CDR3 bases: TGTGCCAGCTCACGCCCAGGGGGTCCGGGAAACACCATATATTTT.

This clone has only a few counts. The V and J genes are TRBV6-2 or TRBV6-3 and TRBJ2-1; possibly TRBD2 for D (5 bases). The CDR3 covers 16 residues. V dropped 3 bases and J dropped 5 bases, with 17 bases sitting between them. Germline lookup yields CDR1 MNHEY and CDR2 SVGEGT. The CDR3 reads CASSYAGSLEDNEQFF. CDR3 nucleotides: TGTGCCAGCAGTTATGCGGGTTCCTTGGAGGACAATGAGCAGTTCTTC.

V gene TRBV5-1 combines with J gene TRBJ2-1; D is ambiguous. V shed 0 bases and J shed 7 bases, with 8 bases lying between them. This CDR3 is built from 13 residues. Germline values: CDR1 SGHRS, CDR2 YFSETQ. CDR3 coding DNA: TGCGCCAGCAGCTTGGGGCAGTCGAATGAGCAGTTCTTC. It codes for CASSLGQSNEQFF. The complete variable domain, with remaining parts taken from reference TRBV5-1 and TRBJ2-1, reads KAGVTQTPRYLIKTRGQQVTLSCSPISGHRSVSWYQQTPGQGLQFLFEYFSETQRNKGNFPGRFSGRQFSNSRSEMNVSTLELGDSALYLCASSLGQSNEQFFGPGTRLTVL.

This chain uses TRBV7-6 with TRBJ1-6; TRBD1 matches 10 bases. The CDR3 runs 15 residues. Germline CDR1 is SGHVS and CDR2 is FNYEAQ. V lost 5 bases and J lost 7; bases outside the gene matches: 5. This CDR3 is CASSRDRGLNSPLHF. The CDR3 DNA sequence: TGTGCCAGCAGCCGGGACAGGGGATTGAATTCACCCCTCCACTTT. The full variable domain, its missing parts supplied by reference TRBV7-6 and TRBJ1-6, is GAGVSQSPRYKVTKRGQDVALRCDPISGHVSLYWYRQALGQGPEFLTYFNYEAQQDKSGLPNDRFSAERPEGSISTLTIQRTEQRDSAMYRCASSRDRGLNSPLHFGNGTRLTVT.

V usage is TRBV19 and J usage is TRBJ1-1; 7 positions match TRBD1. The CDR3 covers 15 residues. Trimming took 5 bases from V and 2 from J; bases not matched to a gene: 8. Germline values: CDR1 LNHDA, CDR2 SQIVND (reference sequence). The CDR3 sequence is CASSSPGTVNTEAFF. The CDR3 coding sequence is TGTGCCAGTAGTTCCCCCGGGACAGTTAACACTGAAGCTTTCTTT.

This chain connects TRBV11-2 to TRBJ2-7; D gene unclear. The V gene lost 0 bases and the J gene lost 3 bases, with 9 bases spanning the gap. CDR1 and CDR2 (germline): SGHAT, FQNNGV. This CDR3 contains 14 residues. The CDR3 nucleotides are TGTGCCAGCAGCTTAGACGCGGCGATCTACGAGCAGTACGTC. Protein: CASSLDAAIYEQYV.

The rearrangement uses TRBV7-8 and TRBJ1-3; D is unresolved. Germline CDR1 reads SGHVS; CDR2 reads FQNEAQ. With 0 bases removed from V and 0 bases from J, the gap between germline ends came to 3 bases. The CDR3 has 14 residues. CDR3 DNA: TGTGCCAGCAGCTTAGCCTTCTCTGGAAACACCATATATTTT. Its protein is CASSLAFSGNTIYF. Complete variable domain (other parts from reference TRBV7-8 and TRBJ1-3): GAGVSQSPRYKVAKRGQDVALRCDPISGHVSLFWYQQALGQGPEFLTYFQNEAQLDKSGLPSDRFFAERPEGSVSTLKIQRTQQEDSAVYLCASSLAFSGNTIYFGEGSWLTVV.

The gene calls are TRBV4-3 and TRBJ2-7, with D possibly TRBD1 on 6 matching bases. Germline V gene data show CDR1 as LGHNA and CDR2 as YSLEER. The length of the CDR3 is 15 residues. Trimming stripped 4 bases from V and 2 bases from J, with 15 bases between. CDR3 residues: CASSLLTGEAYEQYF. The CDR3 DNA follows: TGCGCCAGCAGCCTTTTGACAGGAGAGGCCTACGAGCAGTACTTC.

The V call is TRBV19, the J call TRBJ2-7; 9 bases align to TRBD1. CDR3 size: 15 residues. Germline V lookup: CDR1 LNHDA, CDR2 SQIVND (reference sequence). The CDR3 reads CASSIGTGSSYEQYV. DNA for the CDR3: TGTGCCAGTAGCATAGGGACAGGGAGCTCCTACGAGCAGTACGTC.

The chain couples TRBV5-5 to TRBJ1-1; D is ambiguous. The germline V and J ends were trimmed by 2 bases and 2 bases, with 7 bases remaining between them. The V gene's germline CDR1 is SGHKS and CDR2 YYEKEE (reference sequence). There are 13 residues in the CDR3. The CDR3 nucleotides read TGTGCCAGCAGCTTTTCTGTAAACACTGAAGCTTTCTTT. Protein product: CASSFSVNTEAFF.

The chain combines TRBV20-1 with TRBJ2-2, with 8 positions matching TRBD2. Germline V CDR1 and CDR2: DFQATT, SNEGSKA (reference sequence). The junction had 4 bases not matched to a gene; V was cut back by 3 bases and J by 1 base. The CDR3 is 15 amino acids. For the CDR3, the DNA is TGCAGTGCTAGTCCTCTAGCGGGGAACACCGGGGAGCTGTTTTTT. Translating gives CSASPLAGNTGELFF.

The chain employs TRBV5-6 and TRBJ2-1; 7 positions agree with TRBD2. The germline CDR1 and CDR2 sequences are SGHDT and YYEEEE. Trimming removed 5 bases from V and 2 bases from J; junction bases left unmatched: 10. This CDR3 has 16 amino acids. The DNA of the CDR3 is TGTGCCAGCAGTTTCCCCCTCGCGGGGGCCTACAATGAGCAGTTCTTC. Translated, it gives CASSFPLAGAYNEQFF.

This chain joins TRBV6-5 and TRBJ1-2; D not resolved. Germline V gives CDR1 MNHEY, CDR2 SVGAGI. This CDR3 region has 13 residues. The V gene lost 6 bases and the J gene lost 0 bases, with 8 bases spanning the gap. The CDR3 nucleotides read TGTGCCAGCAGACGCGATACTAACTATGGCTACACCTTC. Its translation is CASRRDTNYGYTF.

This chain joins TRBV5-4 and TRBJ1-1; possibly TRBD1 for D (5 bases). V lost 0 bases and J lost 6, with 9 bases in between. Germline V gene sequence: CDR1 SGHNT, CDR2 YYREEE (reference sequence). This CDR3 spans 13 amino acids. CDR3 loop: CASSLGQGAEAFF. For the CDR3, the DNA is TGTGCCAGCAGCTTGGGGCAGGGTGCTGAAGCTTTCTTT.

V gene TRBV2 combines with J gene TRBJ2-2; TRBD2 aligns across 7 bases. The CDR3 runs 15 residues. The trim removed 4 bases at V and 2 bases at J, leaving 4 bases unmatched. The germline CDR1 and CDR2 sequences are SNHLY and FYNNEI. CDR3 sequence (DNA): TGTGCCAGCAGTGGGCTAGCGGCTAACACCGGGGAGCTGTTTTTT. Its translation: CASSGLAANTGELFF.

This chain connects TRBV12-5 to TRBJ1-3; D not resolved. Deletions cut 6 bases from V and 0 bases from J, with 12 bases between. The CDR3 covers 15 residues. The germline gives CDR1 LGHNT, CDR2 FRNRAP. CDR3 DNA: TGTGCTAGTGGAACGTCCCTGAGCTCTGGAAACACCATATATTTT. Translated, it gives CASGTSLSSGNTIYF.

The chain couples TRBV27 to TRBJ1-6; D ambiguous. V was shortened by 3 bases and J by 4 bases, with 10 bases between the two germline ends. This CDR3 region has 15 residues. Germline CDR1 reads MNHEY; CDR2 reads SMNVEV (reference sequence). The CDR3 bases are TGTGCCAGCAGTTTTGGAGGGCTTTATAATTCACCCCTCCACTTT. Its protein is CASSFGGLYNSPLHF.

The J gene is TRBJ1-2, the V gene TRBV7-9, with 8 bases aligning to TRBD1. V lost 0 bases and J lost 8; bases outside the gene matches: 8. CDR3 length: 15 amino acids. The germline V gene has CDR1 SEHNR and CDR2 FQNEAQ (reference sequence). CDR3 residues: CASSLAEGQVEGYTF. CDR3 DNA: TGTGCCAGCAGCTTAGCAGAGGGACAGGTTGAAGGCTACACCTTC.

This clone has only a few counts. CDR3 sequence: CASRGAAYSNQPQHF. The CDR3 DNA sequence: TGTGCCAGCAGGGGGGCAGCTTATAGCAATCAGCCCCAGCATTTT. This chain links TRBV2 with TRBJ1-5; D might be TRBD1 (6 bases). From germline, CDR1 is SNHLY and CDR2 FYNNEI. The CDR3 has 15 amino acids. The ends were cut back, 6 bases at V and 0 bases at J, with 12 bases in the middle.

This sequence joins TRBV19 and TRBJ2-2; TRBD1 matches 9 bases. V dropped 5 bases and J dropped 6; count of bases not matched to a gene: 7. CDR1 is LNHDA and CDR2 is SQIVND in the germline V gene (reference sequence). The CDR3 sequence is 15 residues long. CDR3 DNA sequence: TGTGCCAGTAGTTCAGAGGACAGGGGCTCCGGGGAGCTGTTTTTT. It specifies CASSSEDRGSGELFF.

The gene calls are TRBV6-5 and TRBJ1-6; no definite D call. V gave up 6 bases and J gave up 7 bases, with 16 bases separating them. Germline CDR1 is MNHEY and CDR2 is SVGAGI. The CDR3 is made up of 15 amino acids. The CDR3 here is CASSPSWGGNSPLHF. DNA of the CDR3: TGTGCCAGCAGCCCGAGTTGGGGAGGCAATTCACCCCTCCACTTT.

This clone has a handful of counts. The genes are TRBV27 and TRBJ2-7; TRBD1 is a possible D gene (6 bases). V lost 2 bases and J lost 1, with 9 bases in between. The CDR3 is 14 amino acids. Germline V lookup: CDR1 MNHEY, CDR2 SMNVEV (reference sequence). CDR3 loop: CASSLNRVSYEQYF. CDR3 DNA sequence: TGTGCCAGCAGTTTAAACAGGGTATCCTACGAGCAGTACTTC.